The clone carrying this T cell receptor (beta chain) occurred many times. Through Arm-PCR of CDR3 regions and iRepertoire HTBI primers, TCR beta libraries were built. One entry per CDR3 protein, called by TCRdb with MiXCR from the multiplex PCR reads. The data hold 350,000 to 550,000 distinct CDR3 sequences, with 12% to 15% observed a single time. Noted time point: newly diagnosed GD, antithyroid drugs for less than 3 months. From PBMCs, RNA was extracted and then used to make the TCR library. EDTA tubes received roughly 8.6 milliliters of drawn peripheral blood. These data originate in a study of regulatory T cells in long-lasting Graves disease. Germline CDR1 DFQATT, CDR2 SNEGSKA (reference sequence). With 5 bases clipped from V and 5 bases from J, the junction kept 8 bases outside the gene matches. The CDR3 length is 16 residues. These data were likewise used in another study, on T cells in Graves' hyperthyroidism and ophthalmopathy.

The clonotype comes from a woman between 45 and 65 years old with Graves disease. The chain uses TRBV20-1 and TRBJ2-3; TRBD2 matches 15 bases. This specimen consisted of peripheral blood mononuclear cells (PBMCs), obtained at new diagnosis, from a patient treated with antithyroid drugs. The CDR3: CSAPGLAGGLGDTQYF. CDR3 DNA sequence: TGCAGTGCTCCTGGACTAGCGGGAGGGTTGGGAGATACGCAGTATTTT.